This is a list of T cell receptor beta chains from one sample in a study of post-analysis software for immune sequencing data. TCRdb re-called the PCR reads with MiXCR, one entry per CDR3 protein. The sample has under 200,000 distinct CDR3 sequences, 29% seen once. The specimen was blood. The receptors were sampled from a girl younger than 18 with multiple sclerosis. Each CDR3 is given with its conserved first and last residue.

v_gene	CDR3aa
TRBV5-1	CASSLVLAGRGDEQFF
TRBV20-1	CSARGSGRKTQYF
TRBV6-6	CASTLGRLAKNIQYF
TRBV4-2	CASSTEGRAFF
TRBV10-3	CAISESAGGPGNEQFF
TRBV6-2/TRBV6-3	CAGSRPHPSTDTQYF
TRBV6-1	CASSATRQGRTGELFF
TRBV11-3	CASSLGGKTGGRYNEQFF
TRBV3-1	CASSQDLPVQFF
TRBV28	CASRTGGAGTDTQYF
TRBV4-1	CASSQRIGIRGPQETQYF
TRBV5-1	CASSWARGRDEQYF
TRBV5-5	CASSLVAGRQETQYF
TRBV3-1	CASSQVPRQGYEQYF
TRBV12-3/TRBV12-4	CASRGQIQETQYF
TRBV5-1	CASSTSYEQYF
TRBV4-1	CASSPWLGPYEQYF
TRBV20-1	CSAPKAGEGANEQFF
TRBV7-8	CASSLWLMRSAGETQYF
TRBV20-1	CSAKIAGGNTDTQYF
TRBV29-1	CSVETGSLNQPQHF
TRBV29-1	CSVVPHGGLRTEAFF
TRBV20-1	CSARDPGQGPDYGYTF
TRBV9	CASSVTQAGGTDTQYF
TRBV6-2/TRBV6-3	CASSYRLAGGTGETQYF
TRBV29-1	CSVRTEANYGYTF
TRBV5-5	CASSFRGDEQYF
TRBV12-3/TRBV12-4	CASRYQGYHEQFF
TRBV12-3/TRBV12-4	CASSPTGGTDTQYF
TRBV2	CASSYGRDRVYF
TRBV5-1	CASSLWGLSSYNEQFF
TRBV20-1	CSARDWDLGEQYF
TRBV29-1	CSVGRQGAKYEQYF
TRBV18	CASSPPHPGNEQFF
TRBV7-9	CASSFVPIGNEQFF
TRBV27	CASSPRAGDLYGYTF
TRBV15	CATSRRGTGFNEQYF
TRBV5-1	CASSLVGGEQFF
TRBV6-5	CASSPEPTANTEAFF
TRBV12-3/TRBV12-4	CASSLMDNEQFF
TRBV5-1	CASSLEAARNTEAFF
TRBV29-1	CSVDGTGGTDTQYF
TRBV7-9	CASSEGQGQRNEQYF
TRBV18	CASSLGVPSSSYNEQYF
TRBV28	CASSFGQGFYGYTF
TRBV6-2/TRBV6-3	CASRIAGEQFF
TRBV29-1	CSGTGAVQETQYF
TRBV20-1	CSTTLAGPYNEQFF
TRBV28	CASRNPAGNYGYTF
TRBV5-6	CASSGAGFGSPLHF
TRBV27	CASSPHNTNQPQHF
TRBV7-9	CTSNAGQSSTDTQYF
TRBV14	CASSQVGGSHSYNEQFF
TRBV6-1	CASSEGGGRDTQYF
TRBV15	CAASRVVGGRGTDTQYF